This T cell receptor beta chain emerged from a study of blood T cell repertoires in COVID-19. On the study more broadly: The analysed material was cDNA or gDNA that came from T cells, B-cell-depleted T cells, or PBMCs.

The germline gives CDR1 MNHEY, CDR2 SMNVEV (reference sequence). Trimming removed 3 bases from V and 0 bases from J, with 8 bases in between. This CDR3 has 14 residues. Generated by immunoSEQ multiplex PCR, the TCRdb table keeps only in-frame clones and is missing some. This table holds some 150,000 clones, 87% found once. Sequencing input: peripheral blood. The chain uses TRBV27 and TRBJ1-1; D gene ambiguous. This TCR was recovered from a woman in her thirties or forties with acute or convalescent COVID-19. Here the CDR3 DNA reads TGTGCCAGCAGTTTCATCCCCATGAACACTGAAGCTTTCTTT. Translated: CASSFIPMNTEAFF.